The 22 T cell receptor beta chains presented below share a single source sample, sequenced in a study of blood T cell repertoires in COVID-19. Here immunoSEQ multiplex PCR was the method, and the copy in TCRdb shows in-frame clones only, minus some. The repertoire includes around 300,000 clones, less than 85% of them detected once, and 2% to 3% sits in the top ten. Sequencing was done on a sample of PBMCs or T cells enriched from blood (not recorded which). These TCRs come from a woman aged 50 to 60 who had recovered from COVID-19.

Concerning this clone itself: Different DNA sequences within this sample yield the same CDR3. The rearrangement joins TRBV7-2 to TRBJ2-1; D is unclear. The V and J ends lost 5 bases and 6 bases respectively, with 2 bases between them. There are 10 residues in the CDR3. Germline CDR1 and CDR2: SGHTA and FQGNSA. DNA of the CDR3: TGTGCCAGCAGCCGCAATGAGCAGTTCTTC. This codes for CASSRNEQFF.

The rearrangement joins TRBV7-3 to TRBJ2-5; 8 bases map to TRBD1. CDR1 is SGHTA and CDR2 is FQGTGA in the germline V gene. The V gene end was trimmed by 3 bases and the J gene end by 7 bases; junction bases not matched to a gene: 7. The CDR3 spans 14 residues. CDR3 protein: CASSLFGTGGTQYF. As DNA, the CDR3 is TGTGCCAGCAGCTTGTTTGGGACAGGTGGGACCCAGTACTTC.

The CDR3 reads CASSPPRANRVTYNEQFF. CDR3 DNA: TGTGCCAGCAGCCCCCCCCGAGCAAACAGGGTAACCTACAATGAGCAGTTCTTC. The genes are TRBV4-2 and TRBJ2-1, with a possible D match to TRBD1 (6 bases). This CDR3 is built from 18 residues. Between the trimmed V and J ends, which lost 4 bases and 2 bases, there was a span of 21 bases. The V gene's germline CDR1 is LGHNA and CDR2 YNFKEQ.

V is TRBV5-1 and J is TRBJ1-2, with 7 bases fitting TRBD1. CDR1 and CDR2 (germline): SGHRS, YFSETQ. V dropped 5 bases and J dropped 8; count of bases not matched to a gene: 9. The CDR3 contains 13 residues. The CDR3 nucleotides are TGCGCCAGCAGTCAAGGACAGGAAAGGGGCTACACCTTC. This encodes CASSQGQERGYTF.

The chain employs TRBV19 and TRBJ1-1; D gene ambiguous. Germline V lookup: CDR1 LNHDA, CDR2 SQIVND (reference sequence). The CDR3 spans 13 residues. V was trimmed by 5 bases and J by 0 bases, leaving 7 bases between them. CDR3 DNA: TGTGCCAGTAGTTATGACATGAACACTGAAGCTTTCTTT. It translates to CASSYDMNTEAFF.

The chain couples TRBV19 to TRBJ2-2, with D perhaps matching TRBD1 (6 bases). Trimming removed 0 bases at V and 5 bases at J, with 13 bases between. The CDR3 contains 16 residues. The V gene's germline CDR1 is LNHDA and CDR2 SQIVND (reference sequence). The CDR3 here is CASSIDHRVTTGELFF. For the CDR3, the DNA is TGTGCCAGTAGTATAGACCACAGGGTGACGACCGGGGAGCTGTTTTTT.

The V gene is TRBV12-5, the J gene TRBJ2-1; possible D gene TRBD1, 6 bases. This CDR3 is 16 amino acids long. Germline CDR1 and CDR2: LGHNT and FRNRAP. With 7 bases removed from V and 5 bases from J, the gap between germline ends came to 21 bases. The CDR3 loop is CASAAPGTNRHNEQFF. Here the CDR3 DNA reads TGTGCTAGTGCCGCCCCCGGGACAAATCGCCACAATGAGCAGTTCTTC.

This chain joins TRBV4-1 and TRBJ2-7, with 7 bases fitting TRBD2. This CDR3 contains 15 residues. Germline loops: CDR1 MGHRA, CDR2 YSYEKL. Trimming at V came to 0 bases and at J to 4 bases, leaving 6 bases not matched to a gene. CDR3 in amino acids: CASSQEGLTYYEQYF. The CDR3 bases are TGCGCCAGCAGCCAAGAGGGACTAACTTATTACGAGCAGTACTTC.

There are a few counts of this clone. This chain links TRBV6-5 with TRBJ1-6; 7 bases agree with TRBD1. The CDR3 covers 15 residues. Trimming at V came to 5 bases and at J to 7 bases, leaving 8 bases not matched to a gene. Germline CDR1 and CDR2: MNHEY and SVGAGI. DNA for the CDR3: TGTGCCAGCAGTACCTCGGGACAGCCGAATTCACCCCTCCACTTT. Translating gives CASSTSGQPNSPLHF.

The chain employs TRBV11-2 and TRBJ2-7, with 7 positions matching TRBD2. After removal of 5 bases from V and 3 bases from J, the junction contained 10 bases not matched to a gene. CDR1 is SGHAT and CDR2 is FQNNGV in the germline V gene. The CDR3 has 15 residues. The CDR3 is CASSPEVAGFYEQYF. CDR3 bases: TGTGCCAGCAGCCCCGAGGTAGCGGGCTTCTACGAGCAGTACTTC.

This clone was picked up one time. This chain's CDR3 is CASRGDRDTEAFF. CDR3 sequence (DNA): TGTGCCAGCAGGGGGGACAGAGACACTGAAGCTTTCTTT. The gene calls are TRBV6-5 and TRBJ1-1; TRBD1 agrees at 7 bases. Germline loops: CDR1 MNHEY, CDR2 SVGAGI. Trimming took 6 bases from V and 3 from J; bases not matched to a gene: 4. The length of the CDR3 is 13 residues.

This chain joins TRBV19 and TRBJ1-1, with a tentative D call TRBD1 (6 bases). Germline V gene lookup returns CDR1 LNHDA and CDR2 SQIVND (reference sequence). The CDR3 spans 12 residues. V lost 6 bases and J lost 1, with 6 bases in between. The chain's CDR3 is CASRDRNTEAFF. The CDR3 DNA sequence: TGTGCCAGTAGGGACAGGAACACTGAAGCTTTCTTT.

J is TRBJ1-6 and V is TRBV28; D remains unclear. In germline, CDR1 is MDHEN, CDR2 SYDVKM. Trimming left V 5 bases short and J 4 bases short, with 15 bases between. This CDR3 is 16 amino acids long. In DNA, the CDR3 is TGTGCCAGCAGTCGCCACCCCAGATCATATAATTCACCCCTCCACTTT. This sequence encodes CASSRHPRSYNSPLHF.

The chain employs TRBV29-1 and TRBJ1-2; 7 bases are a match to TRBD1. CDR1 SQVTM and CDR2 ANQGSEA come from the germline V gene. V dropped 6 bases and J dropped 5; count of bases not matched to a gene: 9. This CDR3 is 13 amino acids long. The CDR3 region has the DNA TGCAGCGTCGCCAGGGACAGAAGATATGGCTACACCTTC. Encoded protein: CSVARDRRYGYTF.

CDR3 coding DNA: TGTGCCAGCAGCTTTTTTAGCCGGGGGACAGATACGCAGTATTTT. Its translation is CASSFFSRGTDTQYF. This sequence joins TRBV5-6 and TRBJ2-3; TRBD2 might be the D (6 bases). The CDR3 extends over 15 amino acids. Trimming shortened V by 2 bases and J by 3 bases, and 13 bases separated the two germline ends. Germline V gene lookup returns CDR1 SGHDT and CDR2 YYEEEE.

The chain recombines TRBV3-1 (or the pseudogene TRBV3-2) with TRBJ2-5; 11 nucleotides agree with TRBD2. The CDR3 sequence is 14 residues long. Germline loops: CDR1 LGHDT, CDR2 YNNKEL (reference sequence). V shed 4 bases, J shed 7 bases, and the junction held 5 bases outside the gene matches. As DNA, the CDR3 is TGTGCCAGCAGCCCTATAGCGGGAGGGGCGACCCAGTACTTC. This translates into CASSPIAGGATQYF.

The rearrangement links TRBV7-9 to TRBJ1-3; 7 bases map to TRBD1. Trimming cost V 0 bases and J 6 bases; bases outside gene matches: 2. This CDR3 has 14 residues. CDR1 is SEHNR and CDR2 is FQNEAQ in the germline V gene (reference sequence). The CDR3 here is CASSLAKGANTIYF. CDR3 nucleotide sequence: TGTGCCAGCAGCTTAGCGAAGGGGGCAAACACCATATATTTT.

This sequence joins TRBV3-1 (or the pseudogene TRBV3-2) and TRBJ2-5; D is perhaps TRBD1 (6 bases). CDR1 LGHDT and CDR2 YNNKEL come from the germline V gene (reference sequence). The V and J ends lost 0 bases and 4 bases respectively, with 15 bases between them. The length of the CDR3 is 16 residues. The CDR3 bases are TGTGCCAGCAGCCAAGATCCTACAGGGCGAGGAGAGACCCAGTACTTC. It encodes CASSQDPTGRGETQYF.

This chain joins TRBV5-5 and TRBJ1-1; possibly TRBD1 for D (5 bases). This CDR3 is built from 20 residues. The germline V gene encodes CDR1 SGHKS and CDR2 YYEKEE (reference sequence). V was pared by 0 bases and J by 1 base, with 25 bases between. CDR3 nucleotide sequence: TGTGCCAGCAGCTTGGTTGGAGAAGTGGAAGCGGGACGGAAGAACACTGAAGCTTTCTTT. This gives the protein CASSLVGEVEAGRKNTEAFF.

The V and J genes are TRBV19 and TRBJ1-3; 7 bases agree with TRBD1. Germline V gives CDR1 LNHDA, CDR2 SQIVND (reference sequence). The V segment lost 4 bases and the J segment 0 bases; nucleotides outside the gene matches: 3. The CDR3 consists of 15 residues. This CDR3 reads CASSNRDSSGNTIYF. In DNA form, the CDR3 reads TGTGCCAGTAGTAACCGGGACAGCTCTGGAAACACCATATATTTT.

The rearrangement links TRBV4-2 to TRBJ2-3; 8 nucleotides match TRBD2. J gave up 0 bases and V 1 base, and 3 bases lay outside the gene matches. Per the germline V gene, CDR1 is LGHNA and CDR2 is YNFKEQ. This CDR3 spans 16 amino acids. CDR3: CASSQGLAPSTDTQYF. As DNA, the CDR3 is TGTGCCAGCAGCCAAGGACTAGCGCCGAGCACAGATACGCAGTATTTT.

The V and J genes are TRBV19 and TRBJ1-1; weak D call: TRBD1 (5 bases). Trimming stripped 1 base from V and 4 bases from J, with 13 bases between. The germline CDR1 and CDR2 sequences are LNHDA and SQIVND (reference sequence). The CDR3 is made up of 15 amino acids. CDR3 sequence (DNA): TGTGCCAGTAGTATAGTCCTCGGGGGGACCACTGAAGCTTTCTTT. It encodes CASSIVLGGTTEAFF.